This TCR beta chain was captured in a study of identical twins' blood T cells. Study summary: Some 48 million reads came from about 12 libraries, six alpha, six beta. General study findings and limits: Top TCRbeta clonotypes were shared more with twin than unrelated donors.

This clonotype has ten or more counts. Its specificity is unknown. Per the authors' pipeline: Each library had about 2 to 3.6 million CDR3 reads and about 100,000 to nearly 550,000 clonotypes. One entry per CDR3 protein results from TCRdb running MiXCR on the 5' RACE reads. These V and J calls are TCRdb output, not the study's own analysis. In the table there are around 380,000 distinct CDR3 sequences, 28% of which are singletons. Six healthy women, forming three identical twin pairs, donated samples. CDR1 and CDR2 (germline): MNHNS, SASEGT. The CDR3 consists of 11 residues. Trimming removed 6 bases from V and 16 bases from J, with 16 bases in between.

The source of this sequence is a woman between 18 and 55 years old in good health. The chain recombines TRBV6-1 with TRBJ1-5; D call uncertain. Material for sequencing was PBMCs. In nucleotides, the CDR3 is TGTGCCAGCAGGGAAATTAGATTTATACATTTT. Translation gives CASREIRFIHF.